This TCR beta chain was documented in a study of tumor-infiltrating lymphocytes in primary liver carcinoma. With a constant-region primer, TCR beta cDNA was made from 450 to 550 ng of total RNA. ARM-PCR, slightly modified, supplied the TCR beta libraries through three nested multiplex PCR rounds. The two initial PCR rounds, around 10 cycles each, used TRBV1-TRBV30 forward and C-beta reverse primers. Via MiXCR, TCRdb re-called the multiplex PCR reads, giving one row per CDR3 protein. This table holds roughly 190,000 distinct CDR3 sequences, 70% to 90% found once. This clonotype came up once. V lost 4 bases and J lost 9, with 22 bases in between. This CDR3 region has 15 residues. Per germline, CDR1 SGHAT and CDR2 FQNNGV. Unsorted bulk tissue, about 19-31 mg of it, served as the source for co-extraction of RNA and DNA. The patients presented with primary liver carcinoma, which was managed through surgical resection.

Sequencing used tumor tissue from primary liver carcinoma. This sequence originates from a man in his forties with primary liver carcinoma and hepatitis B virus infection. The V call is TRBV11-2, the J call TRBJ2-7; D gene unclear. The CDR3 loop is CASSSERLYARRQYF. In DNA form, the CDR3 reads TGTGCCAGCAGCTCCGAACGGCTTTACGCGCGCAGGCAGTACTTC.